This is a list of T cell receptor beta chains from one sample in a study of T-cell reconstitution after alpha-beta-depleted transplantation in children. TCRdb passed the PCR reads through MiXCR, listing each CDR3 protein once. The data show approximately 34,000 distinct CDR3 sequences, with 5% to 7% seen just once and over 20% held by the top ten. The source was peripheral blood, collected 60 days after TCRalphabeta/CD19-depleted stem cell transplant. The origin of the receptors is a child less than two years old who had a stem cell transplant for acute myeloid leukemia, so the T cells may come from the graft donor. Both conserved end residues are part of each CDR3. The order of the fields is clone size, J gene, V gene, D gene, CDR3 DNA, CDR3 protein. The D gene is left open where the match is weak. Not every row has a clone size; where given, it reads once, few, many or a size class.

many,TRBJ2-5,TRBV11-2,NA,TGTGCCAGCAGCTTAGATGGGGTAGCCGAGACCCAGTACTTC,CASSLDGVAETQYF
many,TRBJ1-1,TRBV14,TRBD1,TGTGCCAGCAGCCAAGGAGGGACAGGGGGCTTGAGCACTGAAGCTTTCTTT,CASSQGGTGGLSTEAFF
many,TRBJ2-7,TRBV6-5,TRBD1,TGTGCCAGCTCTAGCCCCAGGGGGCGCAGGAGGGACGAGCAGTACTTC,CASSSPRGRRRDEQYF
many,TRBJ2-3,TRBV7-9,NA,TGTGCCAGCTCCATTACGTCAGATACGCAGTATTTT,CASSITSDTQYF
many,TRBJ2-3,TRBV4-3,TRBD2,TGCGCCAGCAGCCAAGATTGGAGCGGGGGGGTAGATACGCAGTATTTT,CASSQDWSGGVDTQYF
many,TRBJ2-7,TRBV9,TRBD2,TGTGCCAGCAGCCCGCGAACTAGCGGGTCCTACGAGCAGTACTTC,CASSPRTSGSYEQYF
many,TRBJ2-3,TRBV4-3,NA,TGCGCCAGCAGCCAAGACCGGTACTACACAGATACGCAGTATTTT,CASSQDRYYTDTQYF
many,TRBJ2-4,TRBV28,TRBD2,TGTGCCAGCAGTTTTTTGTGGGGGGGAAACATTCAGTACTTC,CASSFLWGGNIQYF
many,TRBJ1-1,TRBV6-2/TRBV6-3,NA,TGTGCCAGCACTGCCCCGGGCCCCGCACCTGAAGCTTTCTTT,CASTAPGPAPEAFF
many,TRBJ1-2,TRBV9,NA,TGTGCCAGCAGCGGTAGAGATGGCTACTATGGCTACACCTTC,CASSGRDGYYGYTF
many,TRBJ1-1,TRBV28,NA,TGTGCCAGCAGTTCCCACTGGACAGTCTCTATCAACACTGAAGCTTTCTTT,CASSSHWTVSINTEAFF
few,TRBJ1-4,TRBV7-2,NA,TGTGCCAGCAGCCCTAGGGGGGTTGCGAGTGAAAAACTGTTTTTT,CASSPRGVASEKLFF
many,TRBJ1-2,TRBV15,NA,TGTGCCACCAGCAGAGATGAGGGAGGCTACACCTTC,CATSRDEGGYTF
medium-sized,TRBJ2-5,TRBV7-3,NA,TGTGCCAGCAGCCCCTCAAGGGGGGAGACCCAGTACTTC,CASSPSRGETQYF
medium-sized,TRBJ2-6,TRBV4-2,NA,TGTGCCAGCAGCCAAGAATCGGCAGGGAAGAACGTCCTGACTTTC,CASSQESAGKNVLTF
many,TRBJ2-7,TRBV6-2/TRBV6-3,NA,TGTGCCAGCAGTTACCTTGGGCCGAGCTCCTACGAGCAGTACTTC,CASSYLGPSSYEQYF
many,TRBJ2-7,TRBV29-1,NA,TGCAGCGTTGAAGATGGCCAGGGCGAAGTGTACGAGCAGTACTTC,CSVEDGQGEVYEQYF
many,TRBJ2-5,TRBV12-5,NA,TGTGCTAGTGGCCTTACAGGGCTTCAAGAGACCCAGTACTTC,CASGLTGLQETQYF
NA,TRBJ2-5,TRBV5-5,NA,TGTGCCAGCAGGCTCGAGCTAGGGAAGAAAGAGACCCAGTACTTC,CASRLELGKKETQYF
many,TRBJ2-2,TRBV6-2/TRBV6-3,NA,TGTGCCAGCAGCTTCGCCGGCGGCCGCAGGACCGGGGAGCTGTTTTTT,CASSFAGGRRTGELFF
many,TRBJ2-3,TRBV6-2/TRBV6-3,NA,TGTGCCAGCACCACCTGGGGGTTAGATACGCAGTATTTT,CASTTWGLDTQYF
many,TRBJ1-2,TRBV4-3,NA,TGCGCCAGCAGCCAAGATTGGGGGAACTATGGCTACACCTTC,CASSQDWGNYGYTF
NA,TRBJ2-7,TRBV27,TRBD1,TGTGCCAGCAGTTACCTTCCGGGACAGGGACCCTACGAGCAGTACTTC,CASSYLPGQGPYEQYF
few,TRBJ2-4,TRBV4-1,NA,TGCGCCAGCAGCCAAGTGCAGGGTCAAAACATTCAGTACTTC,CASSQVQGQNIQYF
few,TRBJ2-1,TRBV3-1,TRBD2,TGTGCCAGCACCCAAGAGCGGGGGGGCCGAGATGAGCAGTTCTTC,CASTQERGGRDEQFF
NA,TRBJ1-3,TRBV12-2,NA,TGTGCAAGTCGCCCAGGGGCGGGGATGGCTGGAAACACCATATATTTT,CASRPGAGMAGNTIYF
many,TRBJ2-1,TRBV7-8,TRBD2,TGTGCCAGCAGCTTAGATAGTAGCGGGGGGTTTTACTACAATGAGCAGTTCTTC,CASSLDSSGGFYYNEQFF
few,TRBJ2-3,TRBV24-1,NA,TGTGCCACCAGTGATTTCCCCTTAGCAGATAGCACAGATACGCAGTATTTT,CATSDFPLADSTDTQYF
many,TRBJ2-1,TRBV20-1,TRBD2,TGCAGTGCTAGAGAACGAGCGGGGGGCGAGCAGTTCTTC,CSARERAGGEQFF
many,TRBJ1-2,TRBV12-3/TRBV12-4,TRBD1,TGTGCCAGCAGTTTACAGGGGGCCATCTATGGCTACACCTTC,CASSLQGAIYGYTF
NA,TRBJ2-1,TRBV7-8,TRBD2,TGTGCCAGCAGCTGGGATAGCGGGGTACTAATCCAGCAGTTCTTC,CASSWDSGVLIQQFF
many,TRBJ2-2,TRBV12-3/TRBV12-4,NA,TGTGCCAGCAGTTTGTCGTCACCCGGGGAGCTGTTTTTT,CASSLSSPGELFF
many,TRBJ2-4,TRBV28,TRBD1,TGTGCCAGCAGTGGCCTAGTCCGGGACAGGGACCTAGCCAAAAACATTCAGTACTTC,CASSGLVRDRDLAKNIQYF
many,TRBJ2-1,TRBV24-1,NA,TGTGCCACCAGAAGAGATAATGAGCAGTTCTTC,CATRRDNEQFF
medium-sized,TRBJ2-1,TRBV7-8,NA,TGTGCCAGCAGCTTACCCCCAAGAGACTACCGCTCCTACAATGAGCAGTTCTTC,CASSLPPRDYRSYNEQFF
NA,TRBJ2-3,TRBV4-3,TRBD1,TGCGCCAGCAGCCAAGTTGCCCGGACAGGGAAGAGAGATACGCAGTATTTT,CASSQVARTGKRDTQYF
many,TRBJ1-5,TRBV20-1,NA,TGCAGTGCTAGAGATATAGAAAGGCCCAATCAGCCCCAGCATTTT,CSARDIERPNQPQHF
many,TRBJ2-5,TRBV20-1,NA,TGCAGTGCCATAGGACACCACCAAGAGACCCAGTACTTC,CSAIGHHQETQYF
many,TRBJ1-5,TRBV20-1,NA,TGCAGTGCTAGGGGGCTTAGCAATCAGCCCCAGCATTTT,CSARGLSNQPQHF
many,TRBJ2-5,TRBV5-5,TRBD2,TGTGCCAGCAGCTCGGGACTAGTGAGGGGAGAGACCCAGTACTTC,CASSSGLVRGETQYF
many,TRBJ2-7,TRBV29-1,TRBD2,TGCAGCGTTGAAGATGGGGGGGCCTACGAGCAGTACTTC,CSVEDGGAYEQYF
many,TRBJ1-3,TRBV12-3/TRBV12-4,NA,TGTGCCAGCAGTTTGCGGGGCACGGGAAACACCATATATTTT,CASSLRGTGNTIYF
many,TRBJ2-2,TRBV20-1,NA,TGCAGTGCTAGAGACTTTTTGGGGTCCGGGGAGCTGTTTTTT,CSARDFLGSGELFF
few,TRBJ1-2,TRBV7-9,TRBD1,TGTGCCAGCAGCCCTAGGACAGGGACCTTCGGCTACACCTTC,CASSPRTGTFGYTF
many,TRBJ1-4,TRBV12-3/TRBV12-4,NA,TGTGCCAGCACCCCCGACCGCGGAAAACTGTTTTTT,CASTPDRGKLFF
many,TRBJ1-2,TRBV20-1,NA,TGCAGTGCTAGAGGCACAGGAAAAGGAATCAACTATGGCTACACCTTC,CSARGTGKGINYGYTF
many,TRBJ1-5,TRBV12-3/TRBV12-4,NA,TGTGCCAGCAGCCCCCGGGGTCAGCCCCAGCATTTT,CASSPRGQPQHF